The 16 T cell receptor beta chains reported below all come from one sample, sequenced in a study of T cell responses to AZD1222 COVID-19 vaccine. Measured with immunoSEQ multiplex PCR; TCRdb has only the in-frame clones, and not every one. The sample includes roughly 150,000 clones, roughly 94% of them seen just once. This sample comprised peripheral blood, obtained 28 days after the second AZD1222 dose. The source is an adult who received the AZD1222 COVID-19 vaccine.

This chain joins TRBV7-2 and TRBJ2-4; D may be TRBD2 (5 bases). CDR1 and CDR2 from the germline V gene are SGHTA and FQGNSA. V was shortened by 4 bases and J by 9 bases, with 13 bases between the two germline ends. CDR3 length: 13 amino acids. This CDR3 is CASSYSGDPIQYF. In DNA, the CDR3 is TGTGCCAGCAGCTACTCCGGGGATCCCATTCAGTACTTC.

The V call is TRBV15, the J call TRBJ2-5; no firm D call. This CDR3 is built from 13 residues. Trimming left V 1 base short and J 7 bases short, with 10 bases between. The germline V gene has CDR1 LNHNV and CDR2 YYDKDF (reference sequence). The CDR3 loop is CATSRVPTGTQYF. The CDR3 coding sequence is TGTGCCACCAGCAGAGTACCTACTGGGACCCAGTACTTC.

In DNA, the CDR3 is TGTGCCAGCAGTTTTAGGGGGAACACTGAAGCTTTCTTT. This codes for CASSFRGNTEAFF. V and J are TRBV12-3 or TRBV12-4 and TRBJ1-1, with TRBD1 as a possible D gene (5 bases). The CDR3 spans 13 residues. V was trimmed by 3 bases and J by 1 base, leaving 6 bases between them.

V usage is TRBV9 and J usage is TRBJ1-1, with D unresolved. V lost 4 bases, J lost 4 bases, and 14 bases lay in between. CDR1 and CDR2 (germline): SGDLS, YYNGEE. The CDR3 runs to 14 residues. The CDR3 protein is CASSHSSYGTEAFF. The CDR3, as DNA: TGTGCCAGCAGCCACTCTTCTTATGGCACTGAAGCTTTCTTT. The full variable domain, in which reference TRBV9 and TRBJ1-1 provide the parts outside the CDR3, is DSGVTQTPKHLITATGQRVTLRCSPRSGDLSVYWYQQSLDQGLQFLIQYYNGEERAKGNILERFSAQQFPDLHSELNLSSLELGDSALYFCASSHSSYGTEAFFGQGTRLTVV.

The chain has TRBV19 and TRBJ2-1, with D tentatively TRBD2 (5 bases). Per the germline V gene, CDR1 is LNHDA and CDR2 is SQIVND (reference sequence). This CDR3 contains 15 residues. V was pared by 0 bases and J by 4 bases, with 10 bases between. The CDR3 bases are TGTGCCAGTAGTATAGACATGGGGAGTTACAATGAGCAGTTCTTC. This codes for CASSIDMGSYNEQFF.

The CDR3 DNA reads as TGTGCCAGCCACCCCCCGACAGGATGGGACAATCAGCCCCAGCATTTT. Amino acids: CASHPPTGWDNQPQHF. The V call is TRBV9, the J call TRBJ1-5; tentative D call: TRBD1 (6 bases). The CDR3 has 16 residues. The V and J ends lost 7 bases and 3 bases respectively, with 20 bases between them. In germline, CDR1 is SGDLS, CDR2 YYNGEE.

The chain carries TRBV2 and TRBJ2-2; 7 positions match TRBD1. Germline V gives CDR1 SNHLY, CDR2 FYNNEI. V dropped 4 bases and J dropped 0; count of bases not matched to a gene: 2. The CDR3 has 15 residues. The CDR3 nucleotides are TGTGCCAGCAGTGGGGACAGATCGAACACCGGGGAGCTGTTTTTT. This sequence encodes CASSGDRSNTGELFF.

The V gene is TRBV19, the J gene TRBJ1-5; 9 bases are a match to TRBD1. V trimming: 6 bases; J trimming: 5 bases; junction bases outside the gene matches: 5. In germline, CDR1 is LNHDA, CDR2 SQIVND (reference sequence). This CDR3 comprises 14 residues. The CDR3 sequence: CASRGTGTHQPQHF. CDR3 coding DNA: TGTGCCAGTAGGGGGACAGGGACGCATCAGCCCCAGCATTTT.

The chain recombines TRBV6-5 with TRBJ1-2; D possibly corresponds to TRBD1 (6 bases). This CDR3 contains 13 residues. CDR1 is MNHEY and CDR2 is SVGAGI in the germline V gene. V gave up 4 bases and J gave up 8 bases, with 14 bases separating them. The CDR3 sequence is CASSWNREGGYTF. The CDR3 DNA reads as TGTGCCAGCAGTTGGAACAGGGAGGGGGGCTACACCTTC.

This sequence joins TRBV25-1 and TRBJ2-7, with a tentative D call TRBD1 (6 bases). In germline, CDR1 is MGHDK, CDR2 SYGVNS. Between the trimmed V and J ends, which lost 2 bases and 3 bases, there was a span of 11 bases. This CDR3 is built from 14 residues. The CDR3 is CASSEPEGVYEQYF. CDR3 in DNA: TGTGCCAGCAGTGAACCAGAGGGGGTCTACGAGCAGTACTTC.

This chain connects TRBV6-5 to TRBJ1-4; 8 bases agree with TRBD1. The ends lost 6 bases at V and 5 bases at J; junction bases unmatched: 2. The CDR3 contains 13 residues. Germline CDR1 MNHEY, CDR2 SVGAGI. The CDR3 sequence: CASRRQGNEKLFF. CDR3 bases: TGTGCCAGCAGGAGACAGGGGAATGAAAAACTGTTTTTT.

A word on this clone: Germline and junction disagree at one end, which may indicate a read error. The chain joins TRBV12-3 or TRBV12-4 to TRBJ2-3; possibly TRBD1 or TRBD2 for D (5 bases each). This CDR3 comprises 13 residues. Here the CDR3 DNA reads TGTGCCAGCAGTTTAGCGCGAGGGGACCCGCAGCTTTTT. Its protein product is CASSLARGDPQLF.

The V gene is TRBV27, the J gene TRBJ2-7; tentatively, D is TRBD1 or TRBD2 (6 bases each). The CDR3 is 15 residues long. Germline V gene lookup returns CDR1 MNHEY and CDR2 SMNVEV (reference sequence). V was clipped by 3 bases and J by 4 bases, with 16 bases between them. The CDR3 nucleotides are TGTGCCAGCAGTTTTAGTAGGGGGGCGTTATACGAGCAGTACTTC. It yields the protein CASSFSRGALYEQYF.

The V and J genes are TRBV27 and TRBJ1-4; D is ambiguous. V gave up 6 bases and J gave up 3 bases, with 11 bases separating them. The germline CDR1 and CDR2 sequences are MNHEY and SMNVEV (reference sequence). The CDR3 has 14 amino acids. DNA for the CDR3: TGTGCCAGCAGCCCGACACCGGCTAATGAAAAACTGTTTTTT. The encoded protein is CASSPTPANEKLFF.

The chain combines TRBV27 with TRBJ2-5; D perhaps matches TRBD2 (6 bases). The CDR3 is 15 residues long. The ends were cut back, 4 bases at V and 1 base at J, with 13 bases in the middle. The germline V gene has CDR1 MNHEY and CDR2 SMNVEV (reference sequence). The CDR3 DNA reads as TGTGCCAGCAGTTCATTCAGGGACTCCCAAGAGACCCAGTACTTC. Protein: CASSSFRDSQETQYF.

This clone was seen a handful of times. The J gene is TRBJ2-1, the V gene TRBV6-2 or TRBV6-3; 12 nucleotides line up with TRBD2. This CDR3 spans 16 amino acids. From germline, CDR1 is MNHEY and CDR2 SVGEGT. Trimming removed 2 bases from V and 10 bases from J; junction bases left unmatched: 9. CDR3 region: CASSYDQSSGRDEQFF. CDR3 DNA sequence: TGTGCCAGCAGTTACGACCAATCTAGCGGGAGGGACGAGCAGTTCTTC.